These 5 T cell receptor beta chains share one sample of origin, sequenced in a study of cytomegalovirus exposure and HLA in healthy donors. The data were produced by immunoSEQ multiplex PCR, yet TCRdb's version contains in-frame clones alone and is incomplete. The sample includes approximately 270,000 clones, roughly 87% of them seen just once. Input material: PBMCs. The receptors originated from a man between 18 and 29 years old in good health and CMV-seropositive.

The rearrangement uses TRBV19 and TRBJ1-1; 7 nucleotides align to TRBD1. V was pared by 5 bases and J by 2 bases, with 2 bases of the junction left unmatched. Germline V gene sequence: CDR1 LNHDA, CDR2 SQIVND (reference sequence). The CDR3 is 13 amino acids. The CDR3 region has the DNA TGTGCCAGTAGTTACAGGGGAAACACTGAAGCTTTCTTT. Translating gives CASSYRGNTEAFF.

The DNA of the CDR3 is TGTGCCAGCAGCTCGGGACACCTGAACACTGAAGCTTTCTTT. It encodes CASSSGHLNTEAFF. The rearrangement joins TRBV5-6 to TRBJ1-1; D perhaps matches TRBD1 (6 bases). Trimming stripped 3 bases from V and 0 bases from J, with 9 bases between. Germline values: CDR1 SGHDT, CDR2 YYEEEE. The CDR3 spans 14 residues.

The gene calls are TRBV6-5 and TRBJ1-1, with unresolved D. V lost 5 bases and J lost 1, with 11 bases in between. The CDR3 sequence is 14 residues long. From germline, CDR1 is MNHEY and CDR2 SVGAGI. The CDR3 protein is CASSTLRANTEAFF. The CDR3 DNA is TGTGCCAGCAGTACTTTGAGGGCGAACACTGAAGCTTTCTTT.

J is TRBJ2-7 and V is TRBV5-1; D remains unclear. The CDR3 is 12 residues long. The germline V gene encodes CDR1 SGHRS and CDR2 YFSETQ. The ends were cut back, 3 bases at V and 4 bases at J, with 8 bases in the middle. CDR3 protein: CASSSGSYEQYF. The CDR3 DNA sequence: TGCGCCAGCAGCTCGGGCTCGTACGAGCAGTACTTC.

The V gene is TRBV27, the J gene TRBJ2-3; 10 bases are shared with TRBD2. Germline CDR1 MNHEY, CDR2 SMNVEV (reference sequence). The CDR3 has 15 amino acids. V was pared by 6 bases and J by 2 bases, with 5 bases of the junction left unmatched. The CDR3: CASRGTSAFTDTQYF. CDR3 coding DNA: TGTGCCAGCAGGGGGACTAGCGCCTTCACAGATACGCAGTATTTT.